This T cell receptor beta chain was recovered during a study of cytomegalovirus exposure and HLA in healthy donors. Only in-frame clones appear in the TCRdb table, and some are missing; sequencing was by immunoSEQ multiplex PCR. The sample has more than 300,000 clones; 70% to 90% are singletons. The CDR3 has 15 residues. Losses at the gene ends were 3 bases for V and 3 bases for J; bases not matched to a gene: 4. The germline CDR1 and CDR2 sequences are LNHDA and SQIVND (reference sequence). As regards this clone: Its antigen is unknown.

Study-wide results and caveats: Cytomegalovirus association was assigned to more than 150 TCR beta chains. For most TCR sequences rarity was the rule, although some public TCRs occurred in many donors.

This sequence originates from a woman aged 18-29 years in good health and CMV-seronegative. The sample taken for sequencing was PBMCs. The chain links TRBV19 to TRBJ2-1; 8 bases are a match to TRBD2. The CDR3, as DNA: TGTGCCAGTAGTATTGCGGCGGGAGGCTACAATGAGCAGTTCTTC. Its protein is CASSIAAGGYNEQFF.